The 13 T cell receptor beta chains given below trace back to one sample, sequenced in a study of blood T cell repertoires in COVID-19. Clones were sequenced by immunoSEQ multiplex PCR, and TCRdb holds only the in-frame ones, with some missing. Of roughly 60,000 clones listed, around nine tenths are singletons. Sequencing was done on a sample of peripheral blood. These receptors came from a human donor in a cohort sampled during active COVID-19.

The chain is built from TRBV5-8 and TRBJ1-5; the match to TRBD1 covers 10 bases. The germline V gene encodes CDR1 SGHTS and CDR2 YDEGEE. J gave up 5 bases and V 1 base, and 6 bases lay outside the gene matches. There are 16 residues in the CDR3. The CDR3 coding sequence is TGTGCCAGCAGCTTGTTTATCGGGACAGGGGATCAGCCCCAGCATTTT. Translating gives CASSLFIGTGDQPQHF.

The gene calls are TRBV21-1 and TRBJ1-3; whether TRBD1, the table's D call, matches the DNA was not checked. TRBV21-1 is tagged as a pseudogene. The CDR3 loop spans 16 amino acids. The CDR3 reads CASRMKAGDSGNTIYF. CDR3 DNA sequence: TGTGCCAGCAGAATGAAGGCAGGGGATTCTGGAAACACCATATATTTT.

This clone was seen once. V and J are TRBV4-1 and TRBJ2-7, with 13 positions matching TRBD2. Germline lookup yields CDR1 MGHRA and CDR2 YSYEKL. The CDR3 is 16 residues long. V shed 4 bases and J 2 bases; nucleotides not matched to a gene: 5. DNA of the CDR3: TGCGCCAGCAGCCTCACTAGCGGGGGGGCCGCCTACGAGCAGTACTTC. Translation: CASSLTSGGAAYEQYF.

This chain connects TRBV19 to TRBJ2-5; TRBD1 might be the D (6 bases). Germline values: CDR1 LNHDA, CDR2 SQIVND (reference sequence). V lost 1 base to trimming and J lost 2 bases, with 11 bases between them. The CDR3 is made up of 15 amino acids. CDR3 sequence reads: CASSIGGTIQETQYF. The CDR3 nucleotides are TGTGCCAGTAGTATAGGGGGGACAATTCAAGAGACCCAGTACTTC.

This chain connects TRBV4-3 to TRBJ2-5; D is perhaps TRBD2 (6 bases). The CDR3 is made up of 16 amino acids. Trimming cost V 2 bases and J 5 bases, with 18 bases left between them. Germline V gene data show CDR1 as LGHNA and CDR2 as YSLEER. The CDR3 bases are TGCGCCAGCAGCCAAAACCAGTTAGCGGACGCGGAGACCCAGTACTTC. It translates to CASSQNQLADAETQYF.

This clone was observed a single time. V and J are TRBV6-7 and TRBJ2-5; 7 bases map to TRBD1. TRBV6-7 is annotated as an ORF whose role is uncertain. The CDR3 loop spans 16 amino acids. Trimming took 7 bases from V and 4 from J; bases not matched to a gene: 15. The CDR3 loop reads CASIDREWTMGETQYF. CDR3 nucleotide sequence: TGTGCCAGCATTGACAGGGAATGGACCATGGGAGAGACCCAGTACTTC.

As DNA, the CDR3 is TGTGCCTGGAGGGACACCTATAATTCACCCCTCCACTTT. As protein: CAWRDTYNSPLHF. The genes are TRBV30 and TRBJ1-6; a possible D gene is TRBD1 (5 bases). The CDR3 loop spans 13 amino acids. V dropped 3 bases and J dropped 2 bases, with 5 bases sitting between them. Germline CDR1 reads GTSNPN; CDR2 reads SVGIG (reference sequence). Using reference TRBV30 and TRBJ1-6 for the parts outside the CDR3, the full variable domain is SQTIHQWPATLVQPVGSPLSLECTVEGTSNPNLYWYRQAAGRGLQLLFYSVGIGQISSEVPQNLSASRPQDRQFILSSKKLLLSDSGFYLCAWRDTYNSPLHFGNGTRLTVT.

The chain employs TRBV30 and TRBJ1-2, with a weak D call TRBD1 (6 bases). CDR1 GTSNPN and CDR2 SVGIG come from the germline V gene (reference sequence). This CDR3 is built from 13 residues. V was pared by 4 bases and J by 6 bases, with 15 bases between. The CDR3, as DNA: TGTGCCTGGAACTTTCAGGGGTTCGATGGCTACACCTTC. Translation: CAWNFQGFDGYTF.

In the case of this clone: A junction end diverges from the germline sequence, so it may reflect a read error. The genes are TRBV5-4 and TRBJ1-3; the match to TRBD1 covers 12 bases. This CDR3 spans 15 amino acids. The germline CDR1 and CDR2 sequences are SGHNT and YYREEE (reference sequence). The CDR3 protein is CASSLTGTGGRGEDF. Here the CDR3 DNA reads TGTGCCAGCAGCTTAACCGGGACAGGGGGCAGAGGGGAAGATTTT.

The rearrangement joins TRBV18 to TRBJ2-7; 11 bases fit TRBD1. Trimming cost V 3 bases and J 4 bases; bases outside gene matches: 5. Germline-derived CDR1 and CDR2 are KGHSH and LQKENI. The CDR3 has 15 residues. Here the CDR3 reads CASSPGQGARYEQYF. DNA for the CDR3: TGTGCCAGCTCACCCGGACAGGGGGCTCGGTACGAGCAGTACTTC.

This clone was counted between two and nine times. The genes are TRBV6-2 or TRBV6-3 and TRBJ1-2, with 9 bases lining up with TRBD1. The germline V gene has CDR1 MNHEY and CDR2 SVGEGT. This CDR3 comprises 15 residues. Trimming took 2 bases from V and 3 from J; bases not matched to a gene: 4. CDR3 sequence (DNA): TGTGCCAGCAGTTACGCCCGGACAGGGGACTATGGCTACACCTTC. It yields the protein CASSYARTGDYGYTF.

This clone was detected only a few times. DNA of the CDR3: TGTGCCAGCAGCGTTACAGGGCACTACTACGAGCAGTACTTC. Encoded protein: CASSVTGHYYEQYF. The chain carries TRBV27 and TRBJ2-7; weak D call: TRBD1 (6 bases). This CDR3 has 14 amino acids. From germline, CDR1 is MNHEY and CDR2 SMNVEV (reference sequence). V lost 6 bases and J 3 bases, leaving 15 bases between the germline ends.

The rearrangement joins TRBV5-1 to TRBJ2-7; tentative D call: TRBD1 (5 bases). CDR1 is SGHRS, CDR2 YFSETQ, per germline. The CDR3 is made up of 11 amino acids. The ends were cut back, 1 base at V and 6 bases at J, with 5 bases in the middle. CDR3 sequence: CASSLRGEQYF. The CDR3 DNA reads TGCGCCAGCAGCTTGAGGGGCGAGCAGTACTTC.